Following are 10 T cell receptor beta chains from one sample sequenced in a study of tumor-infiltrating lymphocytes in primary liver carcinoma. Making TCR beta cDNA involved 400 to 600 ng total RNA and a constant-region primer. Investigators got TCR beta libraries out of three nested multiplex PCR rounds, done with slightly modified ARM-PCR. With TRBV1-TRBV30 forward primers and a C-beta reverse primer, the first two PCR rounds were run for approximately 10 cycles each. A single record per CDR3 protein comes from TCRdb applying MiXCR to the multiplex PCR reads. The table has 100,000 to 120,000 distinct CDR3 sequences, approximately 78% seen once. Between about 18 and 33 mg of unsorted bulk tissue served as the source from which RNA and DNA were co-extracted. The sequencing sample was made of liver tumor tissue from sampling region 3. The subset here: tumor region T3, left-lateral pole. All receptors derive from a middle-aged man with primary liver carcinoma and hepatitis B virus infection.

Turning to this clonotype: The junction departs from the called germline gene at one end, perhaps through a read error. This chain connects TRBV12-3 or TRBV12-4 to TRBJ2-5; 7 nucleotides align to TRBD1. This CDR3 is 15 amino acids long. This chain's CDR3 is CASSLDPGTDETQYF. CDR3 coding DNA: TGTGCTAGCAGTTTAGACCCCGGGACAGATGAGACCCAGTACTTC.

For this clonotype: At one boundary the junction diverges from the germline segment, which might be a read error. The CDR3 DNA is TGTACCAGCAGTTACACCCGTCCCTACGAGCAGTACTTC. It yields the protein CTSSYTRPYEQYF. The V call is TRBV12-3 or TRBV12-4, the J call TRBJ2-7; no clear D. The CDR3 has 13 amino acids.

This clonotype was found many times. The CDR3 reads CASSQDLGGRGGYTF. Written as DNA, the CDR3 is TGCGCCAGCAGCCAAGATCTGGGGGGTCGGGGTGGCTACACCTTC. The chain uses TRBV4-3 and TRBJ1-2; D perhaps matches TRBD1 (5 bases). Germline CDR1 is LGHNA and CDR2 is YSLEER. The V and J ends lost 0 bases and 7 bases respectively, with 15 bases between them. This CDR3 is built from 15 residues.

This clonotype was seen ten or more times. The chain uses TRBV7-2 and TRBJ2-2; D call uncertain. This CDR3 has 13 amino acids. V shed 2 bases and J shed 7 bases, with 8 bases lying between them. Germline values: CDR1 SGHTA, CDR2 FQGNSA. The CDR3 region has the DNA TGTGCCAGCAGCTTAAATAGTCTCGGGGAGCTGTTTTTT. It translates to CASSLNSLGELFF. The full variable domain, in which reference TRBV7-2 and TRBJ2-2 provide the parts outside the CDR3, is GAGVSQSPSNKVTEKGKDVELRCDPISGHTALYWYRQSLGQGLEFLIYFQGNSAPDKSGLPSDRFSAERTGGSVSTLTIQRTQQEDSAVYLCASSLNSLGELFFGEGSRLTVL.

As to this clonotype: An end of the junction does not agree with germline; a read error may underlie this. CDR3 amino acids: CASNLGGEGGGEQYF. Here the CDR3 DNA reads TGCGCCAGCAACTTAGGGGGTGAGGGGGGCGGCGAGCAGTACTTC. This chain links TRBV13 with TRBJ2-7; TRBD1 or TRBD2 may be the D gene (6 bases each). This CDR3 region has 15 residues. Germline V gives CDR1 PRHDT, CDR2 FYEKMQ (reference sequence). Full variable domain (rest looked up from reference TRBV13 and TRBJ2-7): AAGVIQSPRHLIKEKRETATLKCYPIPRHDTVYWYQQGPGQDPQFLISFYEKMQSDKGSIPDRFSAQQFSDYHSELNMSSLELGDSALYFCASNLGGEGGGEQYFGPGTRLTVT.

Of note for this clonotype: A junction end diverges from the germline sequence, so it may reflect a read error. The gene calls are TRBV12-3 or TRBV12-4 and TRBJ2-1, with 9 bases identical to TRBD1. The CDR3 has 16 amino acids. The CDR3 DNA sequence: TGTGTCAGCAGTCCCAGGACAGGGGCGCCCTACAATGAGCAATTCTTC. It is translated as CVSSPRTGAPYNEQFF.

The chain joins TRBV6-1 to TRBJ1-5; D is unclear. Trimming stripped 2 bases from V and 11 bases from J, with 16 bases between. Germline V lookup: CDR1 MNHNS, CDR2 SASEGT. The CDR3 consists of 14 residues. CDR3 DNA: TGTGCCAGCAGTGAAAGGGTTGGCAATCCGGCCCAGCATTTT. This gives the protein CASSERVGNPAQHF.

A note on this clonotype: Relative to the germline gene, one junction end is altered; a read error may explain this. This sequence joins TRBV5-4 and TRBJ2-1; D might be TRBD1 or TRBD2, each matching 6 bases. The CDR3 loop spans 14 amino acids. CDR1 and CDR2 from the germline V gene are SGHNT and YYREEE (reference sequence). The CDR3 sequence: CASNLGGGDNEKFF. As DNA, the CDR3 is TGTGCTAGCAACCTTGGAGGCGGGGACAATGAGAAGTTCTTC.

On this clonotype: Given a much more abundant clone one base away, this may be a read error. Lacking the conserved final phenylalanine or tryptophan, this CDR3 likely reflects a read error. The chain carries TRBV9 and TRBJ1-2; no clear D gene. Germline lookup yields CDR1 SGDLS and CDR2 YYNGEE. V gave up 2 bases and J gave up 1 base, with 9 bases separating them. The CDR3 runs to 14 residues. The CDR3, as DNA: TGTGCCAGCAGCGTTATGGAGGATAACTATGGCTACACCATC. Translating gives CASSVMEDNYGYTI.

This clonotype was recorded many times. V gene TRBV28 combines with J gene TRBJ2-3, with D unresolved. V gave up 8 bases and J gave up 6 bases, with 18 bases separating them. CDR1 and CDR2 from the germline V gene are MDHEN and SYDVKM. CDR3 size: 14 residues. Here the CDR3 DNA reads TGTGCCAGCGTATCGTACCTTGATTCTGATACGCAGTATTTT. It encodes CASVSYLDSDTQYF.